This passage covers 27 T cell receptor beta chains from one sample sequenced in a study of T cell changes during pregnancy in multiple sclerosis. Data came from immunoSEQ multiplex PCR; TCRdb stores just in-frame clones and leaves some out. The sample consists of about 43,000 clones, approximately 91% of them appearing once. The sequenced sample consisted of PBMCs (not recorded whether the cells were cultured). Receptors originate from a female donor with multiple sclerosis, enrolled in a pregnancy study.

This chain joins TRBV27 and TRBJ1-1, with D perhaps TRBD1 (5 bases). From germline, CDR1 is MNHEY and CDR2 SMNVEV (reference sequence). V lost 3 bases and J lost 1, with 12 bases in between. The CDR3 runs to 15 residues. The CDR3 region is CASSLIGGGNTEAFF. CDR3 DNA: TGTGCCAGCAGTTTGATAGGCGGGGGGAACACTGAAGCTTTCTTT.

CDR3 bases: TGTGCCAGCAGCTCAAGCCGGACAGGCAGCACAGATACGCAGTATTTT. Protein product: CASSSSRTGSTDTQYF. The chain couples TRBV5-4 to TRBJ2-3, with 7 bases lining up with TRBD1. The length of the CDR3 is 16 residues. Germline-derived CDR1 and CDR2 are SGHNT and YYREEE (reference sequence). J lost 0 bases, V lost 3 bases, and 7 bases had no gene match.

The chain recombines TRBV28 with TRBJ2-1; 7 positions match TRBD2. After removal of 2 bases from V and 8 bases from J, the junction contained 6 bases not matched to a gene. Per the germline V gene, CDR1 is MDHEN and CDR2 is SYDVKM. There are 14 residues in the CDR3. The CDR3 DNA reads TGTGCCAGCAGTTTAGTGGGAGGGCGGTATGAGCAGTTCTTC. Translated, it gives CASSLVGGRYEQFF.

The chain uses TRBV18 and TRBJ2-5; D perhaps matches TRBD1 (6 bases). There are 14 residues in the CDR3. CDR1 is KGHSH, CDR2 LQKENI, per germline. V was clipped by 3 bases and J by 1 base, with 9 bases between them. The CDR3 loop is CASSPWDIQETQYF. The CDR3 coding sequence is TGTGCCAGCTCACCTTGGGACATCCAAGAGACCCAGTACTTC.

The chain uses TRBV6-1 and TRBJ2-1, with 8 bases identical to TRBD2. Germline values: CDR1 MNHNS, CDR2 SASEGT. V trimming: 2 bases; J trimming: 8 bases; junction bases outside the gene matches: 8. CDR3 length: 15 amino acids. The CDR3 DNA sequence: TGTGCCAGCAGTGAATCTACGGGAGGGGCGGATGAGCAGTTCTTC. Encoded protein: CASSESTGGADEQFF.

DNA of the CDR3: TGTGCCAGCAGCGGAGGCGAAAACAATGAGCAGTTCTTC. This gives the protein CASSGGENNEQFF. The chain recombines TRBV7-9 with TRBJ2-1, with D possibly matching TRBD2 (5 bases). The CDR3 totals 13 residues. Germline V gene sequence: CDR1 SEHNR, CDR2 FQNEAQ (reference sequence). V dropped 5 bases and J dropped 5 bases, with 10 bases sitting between them.

V and J are TRBV30 and TRBJ2-7; D not certain. V lost 5 bases and J 2 bases, leaving 7 bases between the germline ends. In germline, CDR1 is GTSNPN, CDR2 SVGIG (reference sequence). CDR3 length equals 11 residues. CDR3 loop: CAWAGPYEQYF. CDR3 DNA sequence: TGTGCCTGGGCCGGGCCCTACGAGCAGTACTTC. Full variable domain (missing parts from reference TRBV30 and TRBJ2-7): SQTIHQWPATLVQPVGSPLSLECTVEGTSNPNLYWYRQAAGRGLQLLFYSVGIGQISSEVPQNLSASRPQDRQFILSSKKLLLSDSGFYLCAWAGPYEQYFGPGTRLTVT.

The chain is built from TRBV21-1 and TRBJ1-3; TRBD1, the table's D call, lacks a check against the DNA. TRBV21-1 has pseudogene status. CDR3 length: 17 residues. CDR3 in DNA: TGTGCCAGCAGTACACAGCTGCTACAACACGCACGAAACACCATATATTTT. Translation: CASSTQLLQHARNTIYF.

The rearrangement joins TRBV28 to TRBJ1-2; D possibly corresponds to TRBD1 (5 bases). The CDR3 sequence is 17 residues long. Trimming stripped 6 bases from V and 6 bases from J, with 26 bases between. Germline V CDR1 and CDR2: MDHEN, SYDVKM. The CDR3 DNA sequence: TGTGCCAGCAGGAGGCCGGAGGGGCGCAAGGGAGTTAATGGCTACACCTTC. This codes for CASRRPEGRKGVNGYTF.

This chain uses TRBV4-1 with TRBJ2-1; D might be TRBD2 (7 bases). Trimming took off 1 base at V and 7 bases at J, with 14 bases between the two ends. CDR1 MGHRA and CDR2 YSYEKL come from the germline V gene. The CDR3 has 15 amino acids. CDR3 residues: CASSQGGGRGNEQFF. DNA for the CDR3: TGCGCCAGCAGCCAAGGAGGGGGGAGGGGAAATGAGCAGTTCTTC.

The chain employs TRBV7-9 and TRBJ1-1, with 9 positions matching TRBD1. Trimming at V came to 5 bases and at J to 6 bases, leaving 10 bases not matched to a gene. Germline CDR1 reads SEHNR; CDR2 reads FQNEAQ (reference sequence). This CDR3 comprises 15 residues. As DNA, the CDR3 is TGTGCCAGCAGCACGGGACAGGGTGGTTACGCTGAAGCTTTCTTT. It codes for CASSTGQGGYAEAFF.

This chain uses TRBV28 with TRBJ1-3; TRBD1 agrees at 9 bases. The germline V gene has CDR1 MDHEN and CDR2 SYDVKM. The CDR3 covers 15 residues. J gave up 0 bases and V 6 bases, and 3 bases lay outside the gene matches. The CDR3 loop is CASRQGAFSGNTIYF. CDR3 sequence (DNA): TGTGCCAGCAGACAGGGGGCCTTCTCTGGAAACACCATATATTTT.

The table lists this clone with a count of one. The chain uses TRBV5-1 and TRBJ2-2, with 8 positions matching TRBD1. Germline loops: CDR1 SGHRS, CDR2 YFSETQ. This CDR3 region has 14 residues. V lost 3 bases to trimming and J lost 8 bases; unmatched junction nucleotides: 6. Written as DNA, the CDR3 is TGCGCCAGCAGCTACGGACAGGGCGGTGGGGAGCTGTTTTTT. Its protein is CASSYGQGGGELFF.

The chain has TRBV7-6 and TRBJ1-4, with a possible D match to TRBD1 (5 bases). CDR3 length equals 14 residues. Germline V lookup: CDR1 SGHVS, CDR2 FNYEAQ. V was trimmed by 7 bases and J by 4 bases, leaving 13 bases between them. For the CDR3, the DNA is TGTGCCAGCAACGGGGGACTCCGTAATGAAAAACTGTTTTTT. As protein: CASNGGLRNEKLFF.

This sequence joins TRBV5-1 and TRBJ2-3, with 10 bases identical to TRBD1. The CDR3 covers 16 residues. Germline values: CDR1 SGHRS, CDR2 YFSETQ. V lost 0 bases to trimming and J lost 4 bases; unmatched junction nucleotides: 5. The CDR3 bases are TGCGCCAGCAGCTTGGAGACAGGGGGCAGTGCAGATACGCAGTATTTT. As protein: CASSLETGGSADTQYF.

Regarding this clone: The junction differs from germline at one of its ends, possibly a read error. The chain has TRBV25-1 and TRBJ2-1, with D possibly TRBD2 on 5 matching bases. The CDR3 length is 16 residues. Germline V gene sequence: CDR1 MGHDK, CDR2 SYGVNS. As DNA, the CDR3 is TGTGCCAGCAGGGAATTAGACTACCGCGGTAACAATGAGCAGTTCTTC. This gives the protein CASRELDYRGNNEQFF.

This clone was detected only once. This chain connects TRBV4-1 to TRBJ2-1; the match to TRBD2 covers 7 bases. The germline V gene has CDR1 MGHRA and CDR2 YSYEKL. The CDR3 consists of 15 residues. V lost 7 bases to trimming and J lost 4 bases; unmatched junction nucleotides: 10. The CDR3 DNA reads as TGCGCCAGCACGGGCGGGAGCGGACCTTACAATGAGCAGTTCTTC. As protein: CASTGGSGPYNEQFF.

V and J are TRBV5-5 and TRBJ2-3, with D possibly TRBD1 on 6 matching bases. CDR1 is SGHKS and CDR2 is YYEKEE in the germline V gene (reference sequence). Trimming removed 2 bases at V and 6 bases at J, with 16 bases between. The CDR3 covers 15 residues. The CDR3 DNA is TGTGCCAGCAGCTTAGTCTCAGGGGTCTCGGATACGCAGTATTTT. It translates to CASSLVSGVSDTQYF.

The chain couples TRBV5-1 to TRBJ1-1; D is unresolved. The CDR3 is 14 residues long. Germline CDR1 reads SGHRS; CDR2 reads YFSETQ. Trimming removed 9 bases from V and 0 bases from J, with 15 bases in between. The CDR3: CATKPGQLNTEAFF. In DNA, the CDR3 is TGCGCCACCAAGCCGGGCCAACTGAACACTGAAGCTTTCTTT.

The chain combines TRBV27 with TRBJ1-1, with D perhaps matching TRBD1 (6 bases). V lost 6 bases and J 6 bases, leaving 11 bases between the germline ends. Germline V CDR1 and CDR2: MNHEY, SMNVEV (reference sequence). This CDR3 region has 12 residues. The CDR3 loop reads CASRRTVAEAFF. The DNA for the CDR3 is TGTGCCAGCAGAAGGACAGTCGCTGAAGCTTTCTTT.

V usage is TRBV11-2 and J usage is TRBJ2-7, with D possibly being TRBD1 (5 bases). V was cut by 2 bases and J by 1 base, with 9 bases left in between. Looked up from germline, CDR1 is SGHAT and CDR2 is FQNNGV. The CDR3 is 14 residues long. This CDR3 is CASSLKGQSYEQYF. The CDR3 nucleotides are TGTGCCAGCAGCTTAAAAGGACAATCCTACGAGCAGTACTTC.

V and J are TRBV30 and TRBJ1-5; D remains unclear. Germline-derived CDR1 and CDR2 are GTSNPN and SVGIG (reference sequence). The CDR3 extends over 18 amino acids. The V and J ends lost 0 bases and 1 base respectively, with 19 bases between them. This CDR3 reads CAWSVKMGGTMSNQPQHF. As DNA, the CDR3 is TGTGCCTGGAGTGTAAAAATGGGCGGTACGATGAGCAATCAGCCCCAGCATTTT. Together with reference TRBV30 and TRBJ1-5, the CDR3 gives the full variable domain: SQTIHQWPATLVQPVGSPLSLECTVEGTSNPNLYWYRQAAGRGLQLLFYSVGIGQISSEVPQNLSASRPQDRQFILSSKKLLLSDSGFYLCAWSVKMGGTMSNQPQHFGDGTRLSIL.

The chain recombines TRBV6-1 with TRBJ1-2; D not certain. The CDR3 runs to 16 residues. V gave up 1 base and J gave up 8 bases, with 20 bases separating them. CDR1 is MNHNS, CDR2 SASEGT, per germline. The DNA of the CDR3 is TGTGCCAGCAGTGAAGGGGCTACGGACGGCATCTGGGGCTACACCTTC. Translating it yields CASSEGATDGIWGYTF.

This sequence joins TRBV13 and TRBJ2-7; 7 bases line up with TRBD2. With 5 bases clipped from V and 0 bases from J, the junction kept 7 bases outside the gene matches. Germline assignment: CDR1 PRHDT and CDR2 FYEKMQ (reference sequence). CDR3 length equals 15 residues. The CDR3 sequence is CASSARPSGSYEQYF. CDR3 in DNA: TGTGCCAGCAGCGCCCGGCCTAGCGGCTCCTACGAGCAGTACTTC.

The chain couples TRBV7-2 to TRBJ2-7; 14 nucleotides agree with TRBD2. This CDR3 has 14 amino acids. Germline assignment: CDR1 SGHTA and CDR2 FQGNSA. Trimming took 3 bases from V and 10 from J; bases not matched to a gene: 5. The CDR3 loop reads CASSFDGLAGGQYF. The CDR3 nucleotides are TGTGCCAGCAGCTTTGACGGACTAGCGGGGGGTCAGTACTTC. The full variable domain, with the rest looked up from reference TRBV7-2 and TRBJ2-7, is GAGVSQSPSNKVTEKGKDVELRCDPISGHTALYWYRQSLGQGLEFLIYFQGNSAPDKSGLPSDRFSAERTGGSVSTLTIQRTQQEDSAVYLCASSFDGLAGGQYFGPGTRLTVT.

The chain carries TRBV5-1 and TRBJ2-7, with 8 bases lining up with TRBD1. Germline V gives CDR1 SGHRS, CDR2 YFSETQ. The CDR3 consists of 13 residues. The J segment lost 3 bases and the V segment lost 3 bases, leaving 2 bases of the junction unmatched. CDR3 bases: TGCGCCAGCAGCTACGACAGGGGCTACGAGCAGTACTTC. Protein product: CASSYDRGYEQYF.

The chain couples TRBV7-9 to TRBJ1-1, with 8 bases lining up with TRBD1. Trimming at V came to 2 bases and at J to 1 base, leaving 3 bases not matched to a gene. The CDR3 totals 15 residues. CDR1 is SEHNR and CDR2 is FQNEAQ in the germline V gene (reference sequence). CDR3 loop: CASSLSGGTNTEAFF. In nucleotides, the CDR3 is TGTGCCAGCAGCTTATCAGGGGGCACGAACACTGAAGCTTTCTTT.